One sample yielded the 20 T cell receptor beta chains listed below, sequenced in a study of read filtering for tumor transcriptome and immune sequencing. This library used approximately 390 ng RNA and molecular barcoded adaptors spanning alpha/delta and beta/gamma chains. One entry per CDR3 protein results from TCRdb running MiXCR on the reads. This table has roughly 69,000 distinct CDR3 sequences, 11% to 15% appearing once. Material for sequencing was a population of CD138-negative cells sorted from bone marrow. Source of these receptors: a donor older than 35 with multiple myeloma.

This clonotype was seen a single time. A much larger clone is a single base away; this may be a read error. The rearrangement links TRBV11-3 to TRBJ1-1; D is undetermined. V was clipped by 6 bases and J by 3 bases, with 17 bases between them. Germline V gene lookup returns CDR1 SGHNT and CDR2 YENEEA. The CDR3 length is 15 residues. DNA of the CDR3: TGTGCCAGCAGGTTTTGGGCGAGATCAGACACTGAAGCTTTCTTT. Amino acids: CASRFWARSDTEAFF.

At least ten counts were recorded for this clonotype. The V call is TRBV11-2, the J call TRBJ2-3, with a tentative D call TRBD2 (6 bases). Germline V gene data show CDR1 as SGHAT and CDR2 as FQNNGV. This CDR3 is 19 amino acids long. V lost 0 bases to trimming and J lost 3 bases, with 22 bases between them. The CDR3 DNA follows: TGTGCCAGCAGCTTAGATTGGGGGGACGGGGCGGGATTAACAGATACGCAGTATTTT. It is translated as CASSLDWGDGAGLTDTQYF.

In regard to this clonotype: One junction end disagrees with the germline gene, perhaps due to a read error. The V and J genes are TRBV27 and TRBJ2-2; 8 nucleotides line up with TRBD1. Germline loops: CDR1 MNHEY, CDR2 SMNVEV (reference sequence). The CDR3 is 15 amino acids. CDR3 loop: CASTLGTGGGGELSF. Written as DNA, the CDR3 is TGTGCCAGCACTCTGGGGACAGGTGGAGGCGGGGAGCTGTCTTTT.

This clonotype was seen many times. V and J are TRBV10-3 and TRBJ1-5; D remains unclear. V lost 7 bases and J lost 2, with 12 bases in between. The CDR3 consists of 14 residues. Germline CDR1 ENHRY, CDR2 SYGVKD. The CDR3: CAITNDDRNQPQHF. CDR3 bases: TGTGCCATCACTAATGACGATCGCAATCAGCCCCAGCATTTT.

This clonotype came up many times. The V and J genes are TRBV7-9 and TRBJ2-1; D is perhaps TRBD2 (7 bases). CDR1 is SEHNR and CDR2 is FQNEAQ in the germline V gene (reference sequence). CDR3 length equals 17 residues. V was trimmed by 3 bases and J by 9 bases, leaving 24 bases between them. Here the CDR3 DNA reads TGTGCCAGCAGCTTTCCTCCCACGGGGGGCTTCGGACTTGAGCAGTTCTTC. Translating it yields CASSFPPTGGFGLEQFF.

In this sample, this clonotype turned up many times. The genes are TRBV2 and TRBJ1-1, with unresolved D. The CDR3 contains 11 residues. The V and J ends lost 6 bases and 5 bases respectively, with 7 bases between them. Germline CDR1 is SNHLY and CDR2 is FYNNEI. The CDR3 region is CASSRKTEAFF. CDR3 coding DNA: TGTGCCAGCAGCCGGAAGACTGAAGCTTTCTTT.

The chain links TRBV11-2 to TRBJ2-5; D is possibly TRBD2 (7 bases). V was trimmed by 5 bases and J by 2 bases, leaving 18 bases between them. CDR3 size: 16 residues. From germline, CDR1 is SGHAT and CDR2 FQNNGV. The CDR3 DNA follows: TGTGCCAGCAGCATCACTGGGGGGGCGATACAAGAGACCCAGTACTTC. This translates into CASSITGGAIQETQYF.

This clonotype was recorded many times. The V call is TRBV15, the J call TRBJ2-3, with TRBD2 matching 8 bases. CDR3 size: 17 residues. CDR1 is LNHNV and CDR2 is YYDKDF in the germline V gene (reference sequence). V was pared by 5 bases and J by 5 bases, with 15 bases of the junction left unmatched. CDR3 bases: TGTGCCACCAGCGGCCCTATAGCGGGACTCCGGATAGATACGCAGTATTTT. Translated, it gives CATSGPIAGLRIDTQYF. Together with reference TRBV15 and TRBJ2-3, the CDR3 gives the full variable domain: DAMVIQNPRYQVTQFGKPVTLSCSQTLNHNVMYWYQQKSSQAPKLLFHYYDKDFNNEADTPDNFQSRRPNTSFCFLDIRSPGLGDTAMYLCATSGPIAGLRIDTQYFGPGTRLTVL.

This clonotype came up many times. The gene calls are TRBV28 and TRBJ1-1, with D uncertain. V was cut by 2 bases and J by 5 bases, with 12 bases left in between. The CDR3 consists of 14 residues. Germline values: CDR1 MDHEN, CDR2 SYDVKM. CDR3 nucleotide sequence: TGTGCCAGCAGTTTAGGGTTTGGAATAACTGAAGCTTTCTTT. Protein sequence: CASSLGFGITEAFF.

This clonotype was detected many times. The chain carries TRBV20-1 and TRBJ1-1; no definite D call. V was pared by 3 bases and J by 1 base, with 0 bases between. Germline CDR1 and CDR2: DFQATT and SNEGSKA (reference sequence). The CDR3 has 10 residues. The CDR3 sequence: CSARNTEAFF. The CDR3 bases are TGCAGTGCTAGGAACACTGAAGCTTTCTTT.

Concerning this clonotype itself: This may arise from a read error, as a much more abundant clone is one base away. The genes are TRBV12-3 or TRBV12-4 and TRBJ2-5; D may match TRBD1 or TRBD2 (6 bases each). The CDR3 covers 16 residues. CDR3 sequence reads: CVSSRTVGGGGETQYF. The CDR3 DNA reads TGTGTCAGCAGTCGGACAGTCGGAGGGGGAGGAGAGACCCAGTACTTC.

This clonotype was counted at least ten times. The gene calls are TRBV20-1 and TRBJ2-3, with D unclear. This CDR3 has 15 amino acids. The V and J ends lost 0 bases and 4 bases respectively, with 14 bases between them. Germline V lookup: CDR1 DFQATT, CDR2 SNEGSKA (reference sequence). CDR3 sequence reads: CSARDPLVGADTQYF. The CDR3 DNA sequence: TGCAGTGCTAGAGATCCCCTAGTAGGCGCAGATACGCAGTATTTT.

The J gene is TRBJ2-1, the V gene TRBV19; 8 bases are shared with TRBD2. With V trimmed by 1 base and J by 5 bases, 7 bases remained unmatched. The CDR3 runs 16 residues. Looked up from germline, CDR1 is LNHDA and CDR2 is SQIVND (reference sequence). CDR3 in DNA: TGTGCCAGTAGTATAGGAAGCGGGGGTGCGCACAATGAGCAGTTCTTC. Protein sequence: CASSIGSGGAHNEQFF.

Ten or more counts support this clonotype. V usage is TRBV5-5 and J usage is TRBJ2-1; 8 positions match TRBD2. The CDR3 runs 15 residues. Per the germline V gene, CDR1 is SGHKS and CDR2 is YYEKEE (reference sequence). J gave up 5 bases and V 3 bases, and 7 bases lay outside the gene matches. The CDR3 loop is CASSSPEREHNEQFF. The DNA for the CDR3 is TGTGCCAGCAGCTCCCCTGAGCGGGAGCACAATGAGCAGTTCTTC.

This clonotype was seen many times. V and J are TRBV7-2 and TRBJ2-1, with 11 bases fitting TRBD2. The CDR3 length is 16 residues. After removal of 5 bases from V and 10 bases from J, the junction contained 13 bases not matched to a gene. CDR1 is SGHTA, CDR2 FQGNSA, per germline. The CDR3 sequence is CASSPWGIAGGTEQFF. DNA of the CDR3: TGTGCCAGCAGCCCATGGGGGATAGCGGGAGGGACGGAGCAGTTCTTC.

The V call is TRBV29-1, the J call TRBJ2-7, with TRBD1 matching 8 bases. This CDR3 has 14 residues. V shed 6 bases and J 2 bases; nucleotides not matched to a gene: 9. Germline V gives CDR1 SQVTM, CDR2 ANQGSEA. CDR3 nucleotides: TGCAGCGTCGCGGACAGGGCGAGGGCCTACGAGCAGTACTTC. This codes for CSVADRARAYEQYF.

This clonotype was seen at least ten times. This chain joins TRBV18 and TRBJ1-6; D not certain. The CDR3 totals 15 residues. Per germline, CDR1 KGHSH and CDR2 LQKENI. V was clipped by 1 base and J by 11 bases, with 15 bases between them. The DNA of the CDR3 is TGTGCCAGCTCACCACAAGCAATAGAAGAGGCACCCCTCCACTTT. It is translated as CASSPQAIEEAPLHF.

This clonotype was recorded many times. The chain uses TRBV6-5 and TRBJ2-5, with a possible D match to TRBD1 (6 bases). Trimming cost V 0 bases and J 11 bases, with 10 bases left between them. Germline V CDR1 and CDR2: MNHEY, SVGAGI. The CDR3 loop spans 12 amino acids. The chain's CDR3 is CASSYSGGMQYF. The CDR3, as DNA: TGTGCCAGCAGTTACTCAGGGGGTATGCAGTACTTC.

In its sample, this clonotype was seen once. The junction and the germline gene differ at one end; a read error may be behind it. For the CDR3, the DNA is TGTGCCAGCAGTGAATGGGTTGGGCAGGGGTATAGCAATCAGCCCCAGCGTTTT. It yields the protein CASSEWVGQGYSNQPQRF. The chain carries TRBV25-1 and TRBJ1-5; possible D gene TRBD1, 6 bases. Germline CDR1 MGHDK, CDR2 SYGVNS. This CDR3 has 18 residues. The full variable domain, with the rest looked up from reference TRBV25-1 and TRBJ1-5, is EADIYQTPRYLVIGTGKKITLECSQTMGHDKMYWYQQDPGMELHLIHYSYGVNSTEKGDLSSESTVSRIRTEHFPLTLESARPSHTSQYLCASSEWVGQGYSNQPQRFGDGTRLSIL.

This clonotype was counted many times. The V gene is TRBV6-1, the J gene TRBJ1-1; TRBD1 might be the D (5 bases). Germline loops: CDR1 MNHNS, CDR2 SASEGT. The CDR3 runs 15 residues. The V and J ends lost 5 bases and 4 bases respectively, with 17 bases between them. CDR3 DNA sequence: TGTGCCAGCAGTTCAATAGGGGCCCTGGGCACTGAAGCTTTCTTT. It specifies CASSSIGALGTEAFF.